One T cell receptor beta chain is described in this entry. The antigen is undetermined. CDR1 and CDR2 from the germline V gene are SNHLY and FYNNEI. The CDR3 is 13 residues long. V lost 7 bases and J 2 bases, leaving 11 bases between the germline ends. The data stem from a study of PD-1 blockade in classical Hodgkin lymphoma. The study, taken as a whole, reports: Newly diagnosed patients reportedly trailed healthy donors in baseline TCR diversity.

The time point is: cycle 4 day 1 (C4D1), after 6 weeks of nivolumab. All patients relapsed after autologous stem cell transplantation, and brentuximab vedotin exposure varied. TCRdb keeps only in-frame clones here, not all; method: immunoSEQ multiplex PCR. The repertoire consists of 100,000 or so clones, with roughly nine tenths occurring once and the leading ten covering 15% to 20%. Sequenced here: peripheral blood mononuclear cells (PBMCs), sampled before the fourth cycle of nivolumab. The TCR sequence derives from a human donor with classical Hodgkin lymphoma. The chain is built from TRBV2 and TRBJ2-5; maybe TRBD1 (6 bases). This chain's CDR3 is CASKGGPQETQYF. For the CDR3, the DNA is TGTGCCAGCAAAGGGGGACCACAAGAGACCCAGTACTTC.